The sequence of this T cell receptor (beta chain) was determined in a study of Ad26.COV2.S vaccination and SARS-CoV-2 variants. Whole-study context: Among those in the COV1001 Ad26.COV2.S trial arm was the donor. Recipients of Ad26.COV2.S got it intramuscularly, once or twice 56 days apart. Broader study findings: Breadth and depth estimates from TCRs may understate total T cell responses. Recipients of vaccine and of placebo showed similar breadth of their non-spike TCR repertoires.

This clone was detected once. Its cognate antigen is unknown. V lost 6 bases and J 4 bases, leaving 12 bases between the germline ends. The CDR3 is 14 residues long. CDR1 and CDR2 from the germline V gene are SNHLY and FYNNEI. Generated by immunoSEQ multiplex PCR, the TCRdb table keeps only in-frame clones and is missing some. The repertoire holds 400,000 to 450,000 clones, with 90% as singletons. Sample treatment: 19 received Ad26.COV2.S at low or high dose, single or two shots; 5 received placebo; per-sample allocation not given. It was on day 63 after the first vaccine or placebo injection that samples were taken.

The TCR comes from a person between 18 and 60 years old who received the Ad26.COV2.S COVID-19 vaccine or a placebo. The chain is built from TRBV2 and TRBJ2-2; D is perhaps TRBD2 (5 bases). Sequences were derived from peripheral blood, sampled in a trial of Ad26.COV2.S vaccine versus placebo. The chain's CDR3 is CASRRVGSTGELFF. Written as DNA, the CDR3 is TGTGCCAGCAGGCGGGTCGGTAGCACCGGGGAGCTGTTTTTT.